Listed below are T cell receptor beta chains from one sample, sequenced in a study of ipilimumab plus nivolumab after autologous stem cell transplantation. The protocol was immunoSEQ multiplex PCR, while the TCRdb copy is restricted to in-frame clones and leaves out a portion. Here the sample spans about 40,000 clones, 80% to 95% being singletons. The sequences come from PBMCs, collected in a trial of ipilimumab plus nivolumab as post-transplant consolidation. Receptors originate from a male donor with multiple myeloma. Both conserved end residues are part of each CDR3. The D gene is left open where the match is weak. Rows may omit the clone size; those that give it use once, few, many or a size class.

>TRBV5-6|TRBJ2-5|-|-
TGTGCCAGCAGCTTGTTTGAGGGTGTGACCCAGTACTTC
CASSLFEGVTQYF
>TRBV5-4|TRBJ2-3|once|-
TGTGCCAGCAGGGAGGGTTTGGGTACAGATACGCAGTATTTT
CASREGLGTDTQYF
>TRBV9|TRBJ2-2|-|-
TGTGCCAGCAGCCAGAACAGACAAACGAACACCGGGGAGCTGTTTTTT
CASSQNRQTNTGELFF
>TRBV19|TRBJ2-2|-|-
TGTGCCAGTAGTGGCGGGCCCCGTGCCCCGCCGAACACCGGGGAGCTGTTTTTT
CASSGGPRAPPNTGELFF
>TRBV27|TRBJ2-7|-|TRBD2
TGTGCCAGCACCAAGCGGACTAGCGGGAGGAACGAGCAGTACTTC
CASTKRTSGRNEQYF
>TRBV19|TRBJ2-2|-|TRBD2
TGTGCCAGTAGTATGGGGACTAGCGGAGGGAACACCGGGGAGCTGTTTTTT
CASSMGTSGGNTGELFF
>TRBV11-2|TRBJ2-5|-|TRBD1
TGTGCCAGCAGCTACCGAGGGGGCGCCTGGGAAGAGACCCAGTACTTC
CASSYRGGAWEETQYF
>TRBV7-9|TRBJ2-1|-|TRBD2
TGTGCCAGCAGCTTACCCCTGCTTAGCGGGAGCTACAATGAGCAGTTCTTC
CASSLPLLSGSYNEQFF
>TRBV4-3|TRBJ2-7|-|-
TGCGCCAGCAGCCAAGCAATGTCCTACGAGCAGTACTTC
CASSQAMSYEQYF
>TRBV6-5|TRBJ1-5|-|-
TGTGCCAGCCAAAGGGCACAGGGTAATCAGCCCCAGCATTTT
CASQRAQGNQPQHF
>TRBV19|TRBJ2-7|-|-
TGTGCCAGTAGTCCCGGGGGCGGGCCATCCTACGAGCAGTACTTC
CASSPGGGPSYEQYF
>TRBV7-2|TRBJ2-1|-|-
TGTGCCAGCAGCTTAGCGAGGGGCGTTGAGCAGTTCTTC
CASSLARGVEQFF
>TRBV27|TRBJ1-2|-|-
TGTGCCAGCAGTTTGGTGGGGGCTATAGGTGGCTACACCTTC
CASSLVGAIGGYTF
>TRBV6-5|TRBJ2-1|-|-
TGTGCCAGCAGTTACGGGACCCCAGCCAACAATGAGCAGTTCTTC
CASSYGTPANNEQFF
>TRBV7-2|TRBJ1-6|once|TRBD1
TGTGCCAGCAGCTTGTCCCCCGGACAGGGGAATTCACCCCTCCACTTT
CASSLSPGQGNSPLHF
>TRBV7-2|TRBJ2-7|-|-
TGTGCCAGCAGCTTTATGTGGCCCTCCTACGAGCAGTACTTC
CASSFMWPSYEQYF
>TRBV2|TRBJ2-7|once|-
TGTGCCAGCAGGGACATGTACTACGAGCAGTACTTC
CASRDMYYEQYF
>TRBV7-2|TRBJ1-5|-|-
TGTGCCAGCAGCTTAAGGTCGGGAACAGGCCAGTATCAGCCCCAGCATTTT
CASSLRSGTGQYQPQHF
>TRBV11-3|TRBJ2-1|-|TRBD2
TGTGCCAGCAGCTTAGGTGTCGGCGGGGCTAGCGGTCATGAGCAGTTCTTC
CASSLGVGGASGHEQFF
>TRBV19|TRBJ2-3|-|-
TGTGCCAGTAGTATGTCCGAGACTAGCACAGATACGCAGTATTTT
CASSMSETSTDTQYF
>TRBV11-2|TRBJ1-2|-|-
TGTGCCAGCAGCCCCAGTACAGGGAGATTCTATGGCTACACCTTC
CASSPSTGRFYGYTF
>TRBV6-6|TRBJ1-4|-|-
TGTGCCAGCAGTTACGGCCAGCATAATGAAAAACTGTTTTTT
CASSYGQHNEKLFF
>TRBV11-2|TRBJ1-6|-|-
TGTGCCAGCAGCTTAGGCACACAGGGACATAATTCACCCCTCCACTTT
CASSLGTQGHNSPLHF
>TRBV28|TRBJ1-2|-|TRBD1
TGTGCCAGCAGCTCTTTTCCCGGACAGGGGGCTGGGATTAACTATGGCTACACCTTC
CASSSFPGQGAGINYGYTF